Listed here are 26 T cell receptor beta chains from one sample, sequenced in a study of a mutant IDH1 vaccine in newly diagnosed glioma. Repertoires were generated with immunoSEQ multiplex PCR, while TCRdb's copy carries only in-frame clones and drops some. The top ten clones hold 9.5% to 15% of a sample with about 72,000 clones, approximately 88% of them seen once. For these TCRs, the target antigens are not known. This sample's time point: week 35, safety follow-up. Topical imiquimod was applied with each vaccine dose, which held 300 ug of mutant IDH1 20-mer peptide. The sequencing used PBMCs, collected from a glioma patient whose treatment included an IDH1 peptide vaccine. All receptors come from a man aged 18-30 years with glioma.

The rearrangement joins TRBV5-1 to TRBJ1-5; D gene ambiguous. V lost 9 bases to trimming and J lost 3 bases, with 25 bases between them. Per the germline V gene, CDR1 is SGHRS and CDR2 is YFSETQ. The CDR3 is made up of 17 amino acids. CDR3 bases: TGCGCCACCCAAGAGGGCTTTACACTCACCTTCAATCAGCCCCAGCATTTT. This translates into CATQEGFTLTFNQPQHF.

This chain joins TRBV23-1 and TRBJ2-7; D gene uncertain. TRBV23-1 is noted as an ORF with a role that remains uncertain. The CDR3 has 13 residues. Trimming shortened V by 5 bases and J by 3 bases, and 11 bases separated the two germline ends. CDR3 sequence reads: CASSFPIHYEQYF. The CDR3 DNA sequence: TGCGCCAGCAGTTTCCCCATCCACTACGAGCAGTACTTC.

The chain joins TRBV10-3 to TRBJ2-7; D is tentatively TRBD1 or TRBD2 (5 bases each). Germline V CDR1 and CDR2: ENHRY, SYGVKD. CDR3 size: 15 residues. The germline V and J ends were trimmed by 5 bases and 2 bases, with 16 bases remaining between them. The CDR3 DNA is TGTGCCATCAGTCCAAAACAGGCGCGGGCCTACGAGCAGTACTTC. This codes for CAISPKQARAYEQYF.

The rearrangement joins TRBV20-1 to TRBJ1-2; D uncertain. V gave up 4 bases and J gave up 5 bases, with 8 bases separating them. The CDR3 is 11 residues long. Germline lookup yields CDR1 DFQATT and CDR2 SNEGSKA (reference sequence). CDR3 region: CSAIGPYGYTF. The CDR3 DNA sequence: TGCAGTGCTATTGGCCCATATGGCTACACCTTC.

This sequence joins TRBV9 and TRBJ2-1, with 8 bases aligning to TRBD2. This CDR3 has 16 residues. The J segment lost 4 bases and the V segment lost 4 bases, leaving 10 bases of the junction unmatched. Looked up from germline, CDR1 is SGDLS and CDR2 is YYNGEE. This CDR3 reads CASSSYRGGAYNEQFF. CDR3 sequence (DNA): TGTGCCAGCAGCTCATACCGGGGGGGCGCATACAATGAGCAGTTCTTC.

The chain joins TRBV6-1 to TRBJ1-4, with 8 bases identical to TRBD1. This CDR3 is 15 amino acids long. Germline CDR1 reads MNHNS; CDR2 reads SASEGT. Trimming removed 7 bases from V and 8 bases from J; junction bases left unmatched: 12. In nucleotides, the CDR3 is TGTGCCAGCATGGGCCAGGGGGCGTATCGCGAAAAACTGTTTTTT. This sequence encodes CASMGQGAYREKLFF.

V and J are TRBV7-9 and TRBJ1-1; D unresolved. CDR3 length: 12 amino acids. V lost 5 bases and J lost 7, with 11 bases in between. CDR1 and CDR2 (germline): SEHNR, FQNEAQ (reference sequence). The CDR3 reads CASSTWQREAFF. The DNA of the CDR3 is TGTGCCAGCAGCACATGGCAGCGTGAAGCTTTCTTT. Based on the CDR3 plus reference TRBV7-9 and TRBJ1-1, the full variable domain is DTGVSQNPRHKITKRGQNVTFRCDPISEHNRLYWYRQTLGQGPEFLTYFQNEAQLEKSRLLSDRFSAERPKGSFSTLEIQRTEQGDSAMYLCASSTWQREAFFGQGTRLTVV.

The chain uses TRBV5-1 and TRBJ1-1; D call uncertain. Trimming removed 0 bases at V and 6 bases at J, with 3 bases between. Germline V gives CDR1 SGHRS, CDR2 YFSETQ. The CDR3 totals 11 residues. The CDR3 DNA reads as TGCGCCAGCAGCTTGGGGGCTGAAGCTTTCTTT. As protein: CASSLGAEAFF.

The chain joins TRBV19 to TRBJ2-7; D gene ambiguous. Germline values: CDR1 LNHDA, CDR2 SQIVND (reference sequence). The CDR3 covers 13 residues. V was trimmed by 4 bases and J by 6 bases, leaving 13 bases between them. The CDR3 DNA follows: TGTGCCAGTAGTAAGAGTACGGGCCCCGAGCAGTACTTC. Its translation: CASSKSTGPEQYF.

This clone has a single count. The V gene is TRBV7-8, the J gene TRBJ2-3, with 12 bases lining up with TRBD2. This CDR3 is built from 17 residues. Trimming cost V 1 base and J 4 bases; bases outside gene matches: 6. CDR1 is SGHVS, CDR2 FQNEAQ, per germline. The CDR3 reads CASSLDRLAGAPDTQYF. The CDR3 DNA follows: TGTGCCAGCAGCTTAGACCGACTAGCGGGAGCGCCAGATACGCAGTATTTT.

The V gene is TRBV29-1, the J gene TRBJ1-2; no clear D. CDR3 size: 10 residues. CDR1 and CDR2 from the germline V gene are SQVTM and ANQGSEA. V gave up 3 bases and J gave up 9 bases, with 8 bases separating them. The DNA for the CDR3 is TGCAGCGTTGATACCTTAAGCTACACCTTC. Translating gives CSVDTLSYTF.

V and J are TRBV2 and TRBJ1-2, with a possible D match to TRBD1 (6 bases). V gave up 3 bases and J gave up 0 bases, with 14 bases separating them. This CDR3 spans 16 amino acids. The V gene's germline CDR1 is SNHLY and CDR2 FYNNEI. The CDR3: CASSDSGTPANYGYTF. The CDR3 DNA reads as TGTGCCAGCAGTGACTCCGGGACACCGGCTAACTATGGCTACACCTTC. The full variable domain, with the rest looked up from reference TRBV2 and TRBJ1-2, is EPEVTQTPSHQVTQMGQEVILRCVPISNHLYFYWYRQILGQKVEFLVSFYNNEISEKSEIFDDQFSVERPDGSNFTLKIRSTKLEDSAMYFCASSDSGTPANYGYTFGSGTRLTVV.

The rearrangement links TRBV7-2 to TRBJ2-3; unclear D gene. The germline CDR1 and CDR2 sequences are SGHTA and FQGNSA. The V and J ends lost 0 bases and 6 bases respectively, with 10 bases between them. This CDR3 spans 14 amino acids. The CDR3 here is CASSLARDGDTQYF. The CDR3 nucleotides are TGTGCCAGCAGCTTAGCCCGCGATGGGGATACGCAGTATTTT.

The rearrangement links TRBV25-1 to TRBJ2-1; D call uncertain. With 11 bases removed from V and 0 bases from J, the gap between germline ends came to 11 bases. Germline CDR1 MGHDK, CDR2 SYGVNS. The CDR3 sequence is 13 residues long. This CDR3 reads CASQESSYNEQFF. DNA for the CDR3: TGTGCCTCCCAAGAGAGCTCCTACAATGAGCAGTTCTTC.

The chain uses TRBV7-2 and TRBJ1-3; no firm D call. This CDR3 has 14 residues. The ends were cut back, 1 base at V and 4 bases at J, with 8 bases in the middle. CDR1 SGHTA and CDR2 FQGNSA come from the germline V gene. In DNA, the CDR3 is TGTGCCAGCAGCTTAGGAGGGAGCGGAAACACCATATATTTT. It codes for CASSLGGSGNTIYF.

V gene TRBV19 combines with J gene TRBJ1-1; D is perhaps TRBD1 (5 bases). V was clipped by 3 bases and J by 0 bases, with 14 bases between them. The germline V gene has CDR1 LNHDA and CDR2 SQIVND (reference sequence). The CDR3 covers 16 residues. The CDR3 sequence: CASSIGDGGLNTEAFF. Written as DNA, the CDR3 is TGTGCCAGTAGTATCGGGGACGGAGGATTGAACACTGAAGCTTTCTTT. The full variable domain, its missing parts supplied by reference TRBV19 and TRBJ1-1, is DGGITQSPKYLFRKEGQNVTLSCEQNLNHDAMYWYRQDPGQGLRLIYYSQIVNDFQKGDIAEGYSVSREKKESFPLTVTSAQKNPTAFYLCASSIGDGGLNTEAFFGQGTRLTVV.

V and J are TRBV30 and TRBJ1-1; 8 positions agree with TRBD1. The V segment lost 7 bases and the J segment 5 bases; nucleotides outside the gene matches: 9. CDR3 length: 13 residues. Looked up from germline, CDR1 is GTSNPN and CDR2 is SVGIG (reference sequence). In nucleotides, the CDR3 is TGTGCCTCCTGGACAGGGATGAGTACTGAAGCTTTCTTT. Translating it yields CASWTGMSTEAFF.

The chain has TRBV7-9 and TRBJ2-5; 9 bases fit TRBD2. The germline V gene has CDR1 SEHNR and CDR2 FQNEAQ (reference sequence). The CDR3 contains 14 residues. V trimming: 4 bases; J trimming: 3 bases; junction bases outside the gene matches: 3. CDR3 sequence: CASSSLAGKETQYF. The CDR3 nucleotides are TGTGCCAGCAGCTCTCTAGCGGGAAAAGAGACCCAGTACTTC.

The chain joins TRBV4-3 to TRBJ2-1; D remains unclear. This CDR3 region has 14 residues. Trimming cost V 0 bases and J 6 bases, with 9 bases left between them. The germline V gene has CDR1 LGHNA and CDR2 YSLEER. CDR3 sequence: CASSQETRSNEQFF. The CDR3 DNA reads as TGCGCCAGCAGCCAAGAGACAAGGAGCAATGAGCAGTTCTTC.

The gene calls are TRBV5-8 and TRBJ1-1, with unresolved D. CDR1 and CDR2 from the germline V gene are SGHTS and YDEGEE. V lost 0 bases and J lost 8, with 8 bases in between. CDR3 length equals 12 residues. The CDR3: CASSLGVREAFF. The DNA of the CDR3 is TGTGCCAGCAGCTTGGGGGTCAGGGAAGCTTTCTTT.

The gene calls are TRBV29-1 and TRBJ2-7; D unresolved. CDR1 and CDR2 from the germline V gene are SQVTM and ANQGSEA. V lost 4 bases and J lost 0, with 10 bases in between. The CDR3 is 13 residues long. In DNA, the CDR3 is TGCAGCGTTGGTCAGCTGCTCTCCTACGAGCAGTACTTC. This encodes CSVGQLLSYEQYF.

This rearrangement joins TRBV19 to TRBJ1-2; D is unclear. The CDR3 is 12 amino acids. V was trimmed by 10 bases and J by 4 bases, leaving 13 bases between them. Germline V CDR1 and CDR2: LNHDA, SQIVND (reference sequence). The CDR3 nucleotides are TGTGCCACCGGGCAGTCTTCCTATGGCTACACCTTC. Its protein is CATGQSSYGYTF.

The V call is TRBV10-2, the J call TRBJ1-2; D is ambiguous. V was pared by 3 bases and J by 1 base, with 6 bases between. Germline assignment: CDR1 WSHSY and CDR2 SAAADI. CDR3 size: 13 residues. The CDR3 loop is CASSDGINYGYTF. CDR3 in DNA: TGCGCCAGCAGTGACGGGATTAACTATGGCTACACCTTC.

A few counts support this clone. The V gene is TRBV2, the J gene TRBJ1-5, with D possibly matching TRBD1 (5 bases). Trimming left V 5 bases short and J 0 bases short, with 11 bases between. This CDR3 spans 15 amino acids. Germline CDR1 is SNHLY and CDR2 is FYNNEI. This chain's CDR3 is CASSPGHRSNQPQHF. CDR3 bases: TGTGCCAGCAGTCCCGGACATCGTAGCAATCAGCCCCAGCATTTT.

V gene TRBV6-6 combines with J gene TRBJ1-1; D possibly corresponds to TRBD1 (5 bases). This CDR3 comprises 14 residues. V lost 6 bases, J lost 5 bases, and 16 bases lay in between. The germline V gene encodes CDR1 MNHNY and CDR2 SVGAGI (reference sequence). CDR3 in DNA: TGTGCCAGCAGCATCCCCCCAGGGCCGACTGAAGCTTTCTTT. Its translation is CASSIPPGPTEAFF.

The chain is built from TRBV10-3 and TRBJ1-1; D is uncertain. The V and J ends lost 6 bases and 0 bases respectively, with 11 bases between them. The CDR3 loop spans 14 amino acids. Germline V lookup: CDR1 ENHRY, CDR2 SYGVKD. CDR3 in amino acids: CAIRTTTVNTEAFF. The CDR3 DNA follows: TGTGCCATCAGGACGACAACTGTGAACACTGAAGCTTTCTTT.